This T cell receptor beta chain was identified during a study of vaccination and CD4 T cells after COVID-19. Study-wide context: Sampling post-COVID took place a median about 95 days after diagnosis (range 35 to 161). Cells were stimulated with overlapping spike peptide pools from SARS-CoV-2, HCoV-NL63, HCoV-OC43 and HCoV-229E.

Oncomine TCR Beta short-read sequencing was applied to DNA from cultured CD4+ T cells. Genomic DNA extraction was carried out from cultured CD4+ T cells. TCRdb fed the PCR reads into MiXCR, producing one record per CDR3 protein. The sample consists of 6,600 or so distinct CDR3 sequences, roughly 36% of them appearing once. This clonotype has only a few counts. Antigen specificity is unknown. This sample's treatment: approximately 11-day PBMC culture with coronavirus spike peptide pools or control peptides (ViraFEST assay). The collection of CD4+ T cells from the unexposed donor took place before the COVID-19 pandemic (2011-2018). The V end lost 1 base, the J end lost 0 bases, and 9 bases lay between the germline ends. The germline V gene encodes CDR1 SGHTA and CDR2 FQGNSA. This CDR3 has 15 residues.

The clonotype originates from a human donor in good health. The source material was CD4+ T cells from blood, cultured in vitro. The rearrangement links TRBV7-2 to TRBJ1-1, with a tentative D call TRBD1 (6 bases). The CDR3 DNA reads TGTGCCAGCAGCTTAGTGGGGGGGCTGAACACTGAAGCTTTCTTT. This gives the protein CASSLVGGLNTEAFF.